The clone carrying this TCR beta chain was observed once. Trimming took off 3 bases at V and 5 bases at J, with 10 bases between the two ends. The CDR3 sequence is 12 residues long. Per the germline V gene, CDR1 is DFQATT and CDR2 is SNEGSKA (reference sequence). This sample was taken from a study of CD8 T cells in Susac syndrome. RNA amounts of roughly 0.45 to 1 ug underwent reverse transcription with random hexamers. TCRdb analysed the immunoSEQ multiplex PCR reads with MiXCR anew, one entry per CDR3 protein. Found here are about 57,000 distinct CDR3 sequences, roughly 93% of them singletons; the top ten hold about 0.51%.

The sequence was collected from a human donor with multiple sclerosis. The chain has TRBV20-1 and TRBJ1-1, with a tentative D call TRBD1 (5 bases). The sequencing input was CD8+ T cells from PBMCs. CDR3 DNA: TGCAGTGCTAGTGGGGGAAGTACTGAAGCTTTCTTT. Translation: CSASGGSTEAFF.